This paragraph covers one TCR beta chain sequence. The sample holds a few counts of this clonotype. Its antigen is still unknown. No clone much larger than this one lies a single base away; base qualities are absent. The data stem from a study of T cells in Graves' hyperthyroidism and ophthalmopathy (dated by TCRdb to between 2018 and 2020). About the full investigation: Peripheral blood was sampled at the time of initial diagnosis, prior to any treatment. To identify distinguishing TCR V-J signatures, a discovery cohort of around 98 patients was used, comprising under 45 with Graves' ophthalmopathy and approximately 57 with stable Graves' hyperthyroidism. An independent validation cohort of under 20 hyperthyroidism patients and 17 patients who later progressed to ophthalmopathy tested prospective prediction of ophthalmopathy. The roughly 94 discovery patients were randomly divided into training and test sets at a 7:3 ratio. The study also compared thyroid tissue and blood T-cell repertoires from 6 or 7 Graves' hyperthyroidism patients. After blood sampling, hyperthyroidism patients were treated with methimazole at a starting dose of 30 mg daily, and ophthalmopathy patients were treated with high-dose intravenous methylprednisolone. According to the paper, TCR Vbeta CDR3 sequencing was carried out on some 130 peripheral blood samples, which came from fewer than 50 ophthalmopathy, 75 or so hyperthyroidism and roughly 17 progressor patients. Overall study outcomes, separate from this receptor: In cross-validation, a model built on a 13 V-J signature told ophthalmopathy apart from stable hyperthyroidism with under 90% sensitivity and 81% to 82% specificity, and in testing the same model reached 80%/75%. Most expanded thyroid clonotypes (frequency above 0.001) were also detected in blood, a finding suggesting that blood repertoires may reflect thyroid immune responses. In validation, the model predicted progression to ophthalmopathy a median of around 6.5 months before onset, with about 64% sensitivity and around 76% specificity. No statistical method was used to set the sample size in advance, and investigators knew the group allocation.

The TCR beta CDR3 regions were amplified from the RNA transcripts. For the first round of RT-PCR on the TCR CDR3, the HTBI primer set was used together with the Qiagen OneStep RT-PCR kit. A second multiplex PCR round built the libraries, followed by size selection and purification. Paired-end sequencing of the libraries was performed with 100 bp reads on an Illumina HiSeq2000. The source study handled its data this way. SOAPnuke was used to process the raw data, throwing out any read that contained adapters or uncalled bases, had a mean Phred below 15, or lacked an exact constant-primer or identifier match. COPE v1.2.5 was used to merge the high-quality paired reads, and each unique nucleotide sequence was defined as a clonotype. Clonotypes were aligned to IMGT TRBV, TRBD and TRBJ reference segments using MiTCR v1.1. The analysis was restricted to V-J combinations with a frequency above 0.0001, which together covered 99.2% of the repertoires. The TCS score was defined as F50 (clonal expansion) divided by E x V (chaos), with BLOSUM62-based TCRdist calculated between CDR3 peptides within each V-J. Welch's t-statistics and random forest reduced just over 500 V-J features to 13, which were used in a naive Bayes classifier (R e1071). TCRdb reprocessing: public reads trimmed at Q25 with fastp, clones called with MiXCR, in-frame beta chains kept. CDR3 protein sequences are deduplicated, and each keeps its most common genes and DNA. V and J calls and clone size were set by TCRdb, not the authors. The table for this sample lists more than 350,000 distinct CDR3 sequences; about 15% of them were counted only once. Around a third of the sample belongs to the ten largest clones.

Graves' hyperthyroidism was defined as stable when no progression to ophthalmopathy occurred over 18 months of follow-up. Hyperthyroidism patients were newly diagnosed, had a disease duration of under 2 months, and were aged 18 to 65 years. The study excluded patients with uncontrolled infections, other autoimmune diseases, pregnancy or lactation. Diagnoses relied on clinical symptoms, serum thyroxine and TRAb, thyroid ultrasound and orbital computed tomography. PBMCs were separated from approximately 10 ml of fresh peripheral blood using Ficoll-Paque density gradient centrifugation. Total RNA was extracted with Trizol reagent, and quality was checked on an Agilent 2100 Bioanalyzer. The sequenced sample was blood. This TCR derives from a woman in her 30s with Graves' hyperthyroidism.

DNA sequence: TGTGCCAGCCCGAACTTGGAATCCTACGAGCAGTACTTC. This sequence encodes CASPNLESYEQYF. This sequence uses TRBV28 and TRBJ2-7; there is no confident call for the D gene. At the junction V is shortened by 8 bases and J by 1 base, with 12 bases in between. CDR1 MDHEN and CDR2 SYDVKM were looked up in the germline V gene. Including cysteine and phenylalanine, the CDR3 has 13 amino acids. The read is trimmed to its CDR3 DNA, 39 bases read in frame from base 1.